The 28 T cell receptor beta chains reported below all come from one sample, sequenced in a study of T cell changes during pregnancy in multiple sclerosis. The method was immunoSEQ multiplex PCR; TCRdb's version includes in-frame clones alone and lacks a portion of them. Among approximately 53,000 clones listed, about 90% were seen once. This specimen was peripheral blood, taken after pregnancy. The receptors shown here come from a female donor in good health, enrolled as a control in a pregnancy study.

J is TRBJ1-4 and V is TRBV27; TRBD1 aligns across 8 bases. This CDR3 is built from 15 residues. From germline, CDR1 is MNHEY and CDR2 SMNVEV (reference sequence). Trimming took 3 bases from V and 10 from J; bases not matched to a gene: 10. The CDR3 loop reads CASSFLQTGVRKLFF. The CDR3 nucleotides read TGTGCCAGCAGTTTCCTCCAGACAGGGGTACGAAAACTGTTTTTT.

The chain has TRBV5-1 and TRBJ2-7, with D unclear. CDR3 length equals 13 residues. In germline, CDR1 is SGHRS, CDR2 YFSETQ. The V end lost 4 bases, the J end lost 5 bases, and 13 bases lay between the germline ends. CDR3 coding DNA: TGCGCCAGCAGCCTAATCGAGGCTCACGAGCAGTACTTC. Its protein product is CASSLIEAHEQYF.

This chain links TRBV5-6 with TRBJ1-1, with TRBD1 matching over 9 bases. CDR3 length equals 17 residues. CDR1 is SGHDT and CDR2 is YYEEEE in the germline V gene. V dropped 4 bases and J dropped 2; count of bases not matched to a gene: 12. CDR3 sequence (DNA): TGTGCCAGCAGCCCTTTGGGGACAGGGAGGGCCAACACTGAAGCTTTCTTT. This gives the protein CASSPLGTGRANTEAFF.

The chain employs TRBV5-1 and TRBJ2-7, with D tentatively TRBD2 (5 bases). Trimming left V 0 bases short and J 6 bases short, with 13 bases between. CDR3 size: 14 residues. Per germline, CDR1 SGHRS and CDR2 YFSETQ. CDR3 amino acids: CASSLGGGGSEQYF. Here the CDR3 DNA reads TGCGCCAGCAGCTTGGGAGGCGGTGGGAGCGAGCAGTACTTC.

This chain links TRBV7-9 with TRBJ1-6; D uncertain. The V gene lost 4 bases and the J gene lost 8 bases, with 9 bases spanning the gap. Germline lookup yields CDR1 SEHNR and CDR2 FQNEAQ (reference sequence). The CDR3 covers 13 residues. The CDR3 DNA sequence: TGTGCCAGCAGCTCTCGACAATATTCACCCCTCCACTTT. It is translated as CASSSRQYSPLHF.

The rearrangement uses TRBV19 and TRBJ2-7; D possibly corresponds to TRBD2 (5 bases). This CDR3 spans 11 amino acids. The ends were cut back, 7 bases at V and 6 bases at J, with 10 bases in the middle. The germline CDR1 and CDR2 sequences are LNHDA and SQIVND (reference sequence). This CDR3 is CASKRFLEQYF. CDR3 DNA: TGTGCCAGTAAGCGGTTTCTCGAGCAGTACTTC.

The rearrangement uses TRBV13 and TRBJ2-6; TRBD1 matches at 10 bases. The CDR3 extends over 20 amino acids. CDR1 and CDR2 (germline): PRHDT, FYEKMQ (reference sequence). After removal of 0 bases from V and 0 bases from J, the junction contained 8 bases not matched to a gene. The CDR3 coding sequence is TGTGCCAGCAGCTTAGGTCGGGGGACAGGGGTCCCCTCTGGGGCCAACGTCCTGACTTTC. This sequence encodes CASSLGRGTGVPSGANVLTF.

This sequence joins TRBV6-5 and TRBJ2-1; D perhaps matches TRBD2 (7 bases). This CDR3 spans 15 amino acids. Germline V gene data show CDR1 as MNHEY and CDR2 as SVGAGI. The V end was cut by 5 bases, the J end by 2 bases, with 13 bases between. This CDR3 reads CASSVYGGPYNEQFF. The CDR3 DNA sequence: TGTGCCAGCAGTGTGTACGGGGGGCCCTACAATGAGCAGTTCTTC.

The chain has TRBV5-4 and TRBJ2-7, with TRBD2 matching over 10 bases. Trimming took 4 bases from V and 1 from J; bases not matched to a gene: 2. The V gene's germline CDR1 is SGHNT and CDR2 YYREEE (reference sequence). CDR3 length equals 14 residues. CDR3: CASSRAGGSYEQYF. The CDR3 DNA follows: TGTGCCAGCAGCCGAGCGGGGGGGTCCTACGAGCAGTACTTC.

The chain links TRBV5-4 to TRBJ2-7; unclear D gene. Germline-derived CDR1 and CDR2 are SGHNT and YYREEE (reference sequence). Trimming took 4 bases from V and 5 from J, leaving 13 bases between them. This CDR3 has 13 amino acids. CDR3 sequence: CASSVFSSDEQYF. The DNA for the CDR3 is TGTGCCAGCAGCGTATTCTCCAGTGACGAGCAGTACTTC.

The chain employs TRBV21-1 and TRBJ2-2; the table calls TRBD1, which could not be checked here. TRBV21-1 is flagged as a pseudogene. The CDR3 has 14 amino acids. The CDR3 DNA sequence: TGTGCCAGCAGCAGCCACAGGGGGTCCGGGGAGCTGTTTTTT. Its protein product is CASSSHRGSGELFF.

This clone was detected only once. V gene TRBV30 combines with J gene TRBJ1-3; D is uncertain. Trimming left V 0 bases short and J 3 bases short, with 9 bases between. The CDR3 consists of 14 residues. Germline V gene lookup returns CDR1 GTSNPN and CDR2 SVGIG (reference sequence). CDR3 protein: CAWSVRGRGNTIYF. In DNA, the CDR3 is TGTGCCTGGAGTGTACGGGGTCGTGGAAACACCATATATTTT.

The rearrangement uses TRBV5-1 and TRBJ2-7, with 8 bases lining up with TRBD1. J lost 6 bases, V lost 0 bases, and 11 bases had no gene match. Germline V lookup: CDR1 SGHRS, CDR2 YFSETQ. The CDR3 length is 16 residues. CDR3 amino acids: CASSLVSGQGAGEQYF. The CDR3 bases are TGCGCCAGCAGCTTGGTTTCTGGGCAGGGGGCGGGCGAGCAGTACTTC.

The chain combines TRBV5-1 with TRBJ2-7; 9 nucleotides match TRBD2. J was trimmed by 1 base and V by 1 base; bases with no gene match: 6. The CDR3 consists of 16 residues. Germline CDR1 SGHRS, CDR2 YFSETQ. As DNA, the CDR3 is TGCGCCAGCAGCTTGTGGCCTAGCGGGATTTCCTACGAGCAGTACTTC. It translates to CASSLWPSGISYEQYF.

This chain joins TRBV9 and TRBJ1-2, with TRBD1 matching over 8 bases. From germline, CDR1 is SGDLS and CDR2 YYNGEE. CDR3 size: 14 residues. J gave up 3 bases and V 0 bases, and 1 base lay outside the gene matches. The CDR3 DNA is TGTGCCAGCAGCGTAGGGGACAGGCACTATGGCTACACCTTC. Translation gives CASSVGDRHYGYTF. The full variable domain, in which reference TRBV9 and TRBJ1-2 provide the parts outside the CDR3, is DSGVTQTPKHLITATGQRVTLRCSPRSGDLSVYWYQQSLDQGLQFLIQYYNGEERAKGNILERFSAQQFPDLHSELNLSSLELGDSALYFCASSVGDRHYGYTFGSGTRLTVV.

The chain links TRBV6-1 to TRBJ2-2; D is possibly TRBD2 (5 bases). The CDR3 runs 14 residues. With 8 bases removed from V and 0 bases from J, the gap between germline ends came to 10 bases. Germline CDR1 MNHNS, CDR2 SASEGT. As DNA, the CDR3 is TGTGCCAGCGGACTCTTCGCGAACACCGGGGAGCTGTTTTTT. Amino acid sequence: CASGLFANTGELFF.

This sequence joins TRBV11-3 and TRBJ2-3, with D perhaps matching TRBD1 (6 bases). This CDR3 contains 16 residues. CDR1 SGHNT and CDR2 YENEEA come from the germline V gene. Trimming shortened V by 1 base and J by 1 base, and 12 bases separated the two germline ends. CDR3 in amino acids: CASSLGGQAGTDTQYF. The CDR3 bases are TGTGCCAGCAGCTTAGGGGGGCAGGCCGGCACAGATACGCAGTATTTT.

This chain connects TRBV7-2 to TRBJ2-7; 8 nucleotides align to TRBD2. The J segment lost 0 bases and the V segment lost 2 bases, leaving 3 bases of the junction unmatched. CDR3 length: 15 residues. The V gene's germline CDR1 is SGHTA and CDR2 FQGNSA. CDR3 DNA: TGTGCCAGCAGCTTAAGGAGCGGGGGCTCCTACGAGCAGTACTTC. Translation gives CASSLRSGGSYEQYF.

The chain combines TRBV13 with TRBJ1-2; D might be TRBD1 (6 bases). The CDR3 consists of 12 residues. Germline lookup yields CDR1 PRHDT and CDR2 FYEKMQ (reference sequence). The V end was cut by 4 bases, the J end by 7 bases, with 10 bases between. CDR3 in amino acids: CASSSQGFGYTF. The CDR3 DNA reads as TGTGCCAGCAGCTCGCAGGGGTTTGGCTACACCTTC.

The genes are TRBV19 and TRBJ1-5; D might be TRBD1 (6 bases). Germline CDR1 reads LNHDA; CDR2 reads SQIVND (reference sequence). V gave up 3 bases and J gave up 1 base, with 13 bases separating them. CDR3 length: 16 amino acids. CDR3 sequence: CASSIGGWGSNQPQHF. The CDR3 coding sequence is TGTGCCAGTAGTATTGGGGGCTGGGGAAGCAATCAGCCCCAGCATTTT.

The chain couples TRBV5-1 to TRBJ2-3; the match to TRBD1 covers 8 bases. The V and J ends lost 4 bases and 3 bases, in that order; junction bases with no gene match: 7. The V gene's germline CDR1 is SGHRS and CDR2 YFSETQ. The CDR3 spans 15 residues. The CDR3 spells CASSPGTGTTDTQYF. DNA for the CDR3: TGCGCCAGCAGCCCGGGGACAGGAACTACAGATACGCAGTATTTT. The full variable domain, completed using reference TRBV5-1 and TRBJ2-3, is KAGVTQTPRYLIKTRGQQVTLSCSPISGHRSVSWYQQTPGQGLQFLFEYFSETQRNKGNFPGRFSGRQFSNSRSEMNVSTLELGDSALYLCASSPGTGTTDTQYFGPGTRLTVL.

The CDR3 DNA reads as TGTGCCAGTCGACTAGCGGGAGCATCCGAGCAGTACTTC. As protein: CASRLAGASEQYF. The chain employs TRBV27 and TRBJ2-7; TRBD2 matches 12 bases. The CDR3 length is 13 residues. The germline V gene has CDR1 MNHEY and CDR2 SMNVEV (reference sequence). J gave up 6 bases and V 9 bases, and 6 bases lay outside the gene matches.

This clone was observed once. The chain links TRBV2 to TRBJ1-6; 9 bases are shared with TRBD1. Germline CDR1 and CDR2: SNHLY and FYNNEI. The CDR3 is 14 residues long. V was clipped by 3 bases and J by 11 bases; unmatched bases: 5. CDR3 bases: TGTGCCAGCAGTGAGGACAGGGGCTTGGCACCCCTCCACTTT. This sequence encodes CASSEDRGLAPLHF.

The chain couples TRBV5-1 to TRBJ1-4, with D hard to call. CDR1 and CDR2 (germline): SGHRS, YFSETQ. The CDR3 runs 13 residues. Trimming shortened V by 0 bases and J by 8 bases, and 8 bases separated the two germline ends. The CDR3 DNA reads TGCGCCAGCAGCTTGGCTAACCGCGAAAAACTGTTTTTT. Translated: CASSLANREKLFF.

The chain couples TRBV6-1 to TRBJ1-2; 7 nucleotides agree with TRBD1. The CDR3 spans 12 residues. Trimming took 7 bases from V and 7 from J; bases not matched to a gene: 6. The germline V gene encodes CDR1 MNHNS and CDR2 SASEGT. The CDR3 reads CASTAGGSGYTF. In nucleotides, the CDR3 is TGTGCCAGCACAGCAGGGGGTTCTGGCTACACCTTC.

This chain joins TRBV11-2 and TRBJ2-7; TRBD2 is a possible D gene (5 bases). Germline V gene data show CDR1 as SGHAT and CDR2 as FQNNGV. Trimming removed 5 bases at V and 0 bases at J, with 20 bases between. This CDR3 is 17 amino acids long. CDR3 loop: CASSPLPRGSSSYEQYF. The CDR3 DNA sequence: TGTGCCAGCAGCCCCCTCCCCCGAGGGTCCAGCTCCTACGAGCAGTACTTC.

J is TRBJ1-1 and V is TRBV6-5; D remains ambiguous. The V and J ends lost 1 base and 2 bases respectively, with 8 bases between them. This CDR3 is 14 amino acids long. Germline CDR1 MNHEY, CDR2 SVGAGI. The CDR3 region has the DNA TGTGCCAGCAGTTACTTACTCTCAAACACTGAAGCTTTCTTT. This translates into CASSYLLSNTEAFF.

The genes are TRBV13 and TRBJ2-5; the D is unclear. The CDR3 loop spans 13 amino acids. V lost 0 bases and J lost 2, with 4 bases in between. CDR1 is PRHDT, CDR2 FYEKMQ, per germline (reference sequence). The chain's CDR3 is CASSLGQQETQYF. Written as DNA, the CDR3 is TGTGCCAGCAGCTTAGGTCAACAAGAGACCCAGTACTTC.